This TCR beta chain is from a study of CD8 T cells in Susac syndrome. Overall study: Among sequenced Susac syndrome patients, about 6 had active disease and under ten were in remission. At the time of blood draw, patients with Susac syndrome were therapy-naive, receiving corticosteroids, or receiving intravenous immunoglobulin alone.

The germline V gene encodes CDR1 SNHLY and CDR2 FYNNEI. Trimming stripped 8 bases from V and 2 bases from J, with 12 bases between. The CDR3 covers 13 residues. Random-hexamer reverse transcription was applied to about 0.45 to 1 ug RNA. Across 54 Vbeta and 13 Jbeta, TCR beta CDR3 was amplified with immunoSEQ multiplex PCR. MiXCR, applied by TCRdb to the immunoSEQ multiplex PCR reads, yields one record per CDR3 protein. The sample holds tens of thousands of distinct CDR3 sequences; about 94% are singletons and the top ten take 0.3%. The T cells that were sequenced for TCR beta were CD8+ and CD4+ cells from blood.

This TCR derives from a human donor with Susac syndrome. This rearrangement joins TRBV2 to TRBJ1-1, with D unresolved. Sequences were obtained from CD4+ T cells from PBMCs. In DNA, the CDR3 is TGTGCCAGCCTGGTGACGGACAACACTGAAGCTTTCTTT. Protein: CASLVTDNTEAFF.